The 2 T cell receptor beta chains given below trace back to one sample, sequenced in a study of T cell responses to AZD1222 COVID-19 vaccine. The method was immunoSEQ multiplex PCR; TCRdb's version includes in-frame clones alone and lacks a portion of them. In the table there are about 140,000 clones, around 93% of which are singletons. Sequenced material: peripheral blood, taken 28 days after the second AZD1222 dose. All receptors come from an adult who received the AZD1222 COVID-19 vaccine.

This chain uses TRBV6-5 with TRBJ2-7, with D tentatively TRBD1 or TRBD2 (5 bases each). The V end was cut by 11 bases, the J end by 1 base, with 12 bases between. Per germline, CDR1 MNHEY and CDR2 SVGAGI. The CDR3 is 12 residues long. As DNA, the CDR3 is TGTGCCGGGTGGGACGGTTCCTACGAGCAGTACTTC. As protein: CAGWDGSYEQYF.

This clone has more than one count but fewer than ten. The genes are TRBV7-2 and TRBJ2-7; no clear D. Germline CDR1 SGHTA, CDR2 FQGNSA. This CDR3 comprises 15 residues. Trimming cost V 1 base and J 1 base, with 11 bases left between them. The CDR3 DNA reads TGTGCCAGCAGCTTAGGTCCGGGTGGATCCTACGAGCAGTACTTC. It yields the protein CASSLGPGGSYEQYF.